This is a list of T cell receptor beta chains from one sample in a study of OX40 agonist ivuxolimab in advanced cancers. The assay was immunoSEQ multiplex PCR, and TCRdb's table has in-frame clones only and misses some. The data contain around 50,000 clones, 70% to 90% of them seen just once; the ten biggest clones take up around half. Source: CD4+ or CD8+ T cells sorted from blood, taken in a trial of the OX40 agonist ivuxolimab. The receptors were sampled from an adult with an advanced solid tumor such as melanoma, head and neck, liver or kidney cancer. Each CDR3 is given with its conserved first and last residue. Each record gives: V gene, clone size, CDR3 protein. Not every row has a clone size; where given, it reads once, few, many or a size class.

>TRBV5-4|.
CASSIGYDTQYF
>TRBV4-1|.
CASTEEGRREQYF
>TRBV7-9|.
CASSFRGEETQYF
>TRBV28|.
CASSAMDGYTEAFF
>TRBV6-1|few
CASSDWSNQPQHF
>TRBV7-3|.
CASGLAGAYNEQFF
>TRBV5-1|.
CASSLVGETQYF
>TRBV9|.
CASSVATGGYEQYF
>TRBV4-1|few
CASSQEGQVNQPQHF
>TRBV5-4|.
CASSLAGVSYNSPLHF
>TRBV19|.
CASSTPGDGELFF
>TRBV4-1|.
CASSQVLAGEYNEQFF